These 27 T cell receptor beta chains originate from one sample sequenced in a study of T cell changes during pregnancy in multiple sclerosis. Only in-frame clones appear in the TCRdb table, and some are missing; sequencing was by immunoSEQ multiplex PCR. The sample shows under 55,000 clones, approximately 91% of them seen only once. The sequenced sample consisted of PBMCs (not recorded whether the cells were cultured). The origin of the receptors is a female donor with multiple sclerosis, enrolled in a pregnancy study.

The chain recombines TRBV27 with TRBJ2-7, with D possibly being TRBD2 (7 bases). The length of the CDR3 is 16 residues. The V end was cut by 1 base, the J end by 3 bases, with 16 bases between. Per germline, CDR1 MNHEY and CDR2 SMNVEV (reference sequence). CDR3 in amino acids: CASSLWAGAPIYEQYF. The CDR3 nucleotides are TGTGCCAGCAGTTTATGGGCGGGGGCCCCAATCTACGAGCAGTACTTC.

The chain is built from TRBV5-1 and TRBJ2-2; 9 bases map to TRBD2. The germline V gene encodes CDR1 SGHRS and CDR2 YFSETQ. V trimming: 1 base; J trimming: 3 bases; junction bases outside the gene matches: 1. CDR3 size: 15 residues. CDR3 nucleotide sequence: TGCGCCAGCAGCTTGTTAGCGGGAGACACCGGGGAGCTGTTTTTT. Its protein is CASSLLAGDTGELFF.

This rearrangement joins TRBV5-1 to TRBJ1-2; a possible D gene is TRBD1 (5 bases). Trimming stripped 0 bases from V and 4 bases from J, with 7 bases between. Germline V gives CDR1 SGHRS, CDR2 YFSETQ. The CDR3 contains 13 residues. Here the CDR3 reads CASSLEGVYGYTF. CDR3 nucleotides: TGCGCCAGCAGCTTGGAAGGGGTCTATGGCTACACCTTC.

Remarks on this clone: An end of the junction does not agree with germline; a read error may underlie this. The CDR3 DNA is TGTGCCAGCAGCTTAGTGGAGGGGGCGGTCCTTACGCACTTC. It is translated as CASSLVEGAVLTHF. The chain carries TRBV11-2 and TRBJ2-7; D may be TRBD1 (7 bases). This CDR3 contains 14 residues. Germline loops: CDR1 SGHAT, CDR2 FQNNGV.

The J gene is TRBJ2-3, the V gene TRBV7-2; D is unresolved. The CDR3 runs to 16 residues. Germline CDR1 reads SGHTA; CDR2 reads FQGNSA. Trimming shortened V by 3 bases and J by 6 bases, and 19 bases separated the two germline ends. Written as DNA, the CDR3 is TGTGCCAGCAGCTTCAACCTTGGTGGCTTCACGGATACGCAGTATTTT. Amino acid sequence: CASSFNLGGFTDTQYF.

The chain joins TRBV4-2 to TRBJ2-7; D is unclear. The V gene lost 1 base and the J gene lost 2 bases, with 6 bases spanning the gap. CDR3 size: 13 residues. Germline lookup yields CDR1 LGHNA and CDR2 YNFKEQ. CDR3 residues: CASSQVSTYEQYF. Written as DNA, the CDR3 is TGTGCCAGCAGCCAAGTGTCCACCTACGAGCAGTACTTC.

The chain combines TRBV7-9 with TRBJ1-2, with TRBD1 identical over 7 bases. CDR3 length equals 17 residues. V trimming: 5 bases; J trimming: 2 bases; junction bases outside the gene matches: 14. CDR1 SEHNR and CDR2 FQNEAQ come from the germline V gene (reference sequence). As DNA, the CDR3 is TGTGCCAGCAGCCCCGCCGAAGCCCGACAGGGAAACTATGGCTACACCTTC. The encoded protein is CASSPAEARQGNYGYTF.

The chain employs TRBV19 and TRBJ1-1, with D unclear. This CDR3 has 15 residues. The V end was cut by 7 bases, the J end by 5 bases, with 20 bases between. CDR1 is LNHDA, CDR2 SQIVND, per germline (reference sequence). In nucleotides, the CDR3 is TGTGCCAGTAAAGGCGGAGGTCTTTGGGAGACTGAAGCTTTCTTT. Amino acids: CASKGGGLWETEAFF.

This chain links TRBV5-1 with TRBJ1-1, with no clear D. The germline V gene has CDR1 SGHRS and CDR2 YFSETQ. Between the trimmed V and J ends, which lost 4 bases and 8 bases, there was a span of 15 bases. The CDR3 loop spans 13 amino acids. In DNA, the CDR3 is TGCGCCAGCAGCGTTCCGGCGAGCACCGAAGCTTTCTTT. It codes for CASSVPASTEAFF.

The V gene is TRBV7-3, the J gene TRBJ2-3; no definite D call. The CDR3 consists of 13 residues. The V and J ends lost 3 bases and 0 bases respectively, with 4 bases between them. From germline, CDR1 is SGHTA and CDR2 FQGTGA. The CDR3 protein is CASSFGSTDTQYF. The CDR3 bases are TGTGCCAGCAGCTTTGGGAGCACAGATACGCAGTATTTT.

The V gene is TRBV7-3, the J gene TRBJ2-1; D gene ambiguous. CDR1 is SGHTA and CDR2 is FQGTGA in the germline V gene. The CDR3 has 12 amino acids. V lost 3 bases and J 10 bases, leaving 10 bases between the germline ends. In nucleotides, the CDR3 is TGTGCCAGCAGCTTCCCGACATCGGAGCAGTTCTTC. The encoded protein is CASSFPTSEQFF.

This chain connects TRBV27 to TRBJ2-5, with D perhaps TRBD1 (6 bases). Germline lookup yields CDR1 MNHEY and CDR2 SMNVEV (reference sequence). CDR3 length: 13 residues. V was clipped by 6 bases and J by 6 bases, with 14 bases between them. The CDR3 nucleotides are TGTGCCAGCAGCCTACAGGGATCACAGACCCAGTACTTC. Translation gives CASSLQGSQTQYF.

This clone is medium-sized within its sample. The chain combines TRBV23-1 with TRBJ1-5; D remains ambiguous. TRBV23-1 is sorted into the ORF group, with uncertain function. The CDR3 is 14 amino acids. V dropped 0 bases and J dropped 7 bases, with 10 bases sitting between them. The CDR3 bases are TGCGCCAGCAGTCAATCGGCAAAGGGACAGCCCCAGCATTTT. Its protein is CASSQSAKGQPQHF.

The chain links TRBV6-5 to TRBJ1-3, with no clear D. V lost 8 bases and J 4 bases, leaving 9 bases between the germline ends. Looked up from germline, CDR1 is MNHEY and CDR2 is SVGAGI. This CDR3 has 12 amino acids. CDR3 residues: CASRAPGNTIYF. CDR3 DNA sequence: TGTGCCAGCCGGGCACCGGGAAACACCATATATTTT.

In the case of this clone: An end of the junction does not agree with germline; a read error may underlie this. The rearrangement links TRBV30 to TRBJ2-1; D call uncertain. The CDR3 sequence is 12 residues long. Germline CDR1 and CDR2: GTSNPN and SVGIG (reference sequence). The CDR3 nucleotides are TGTGCCTGGAGTTCCTCCGACAATGAGCAGTTCTTC. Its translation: CAWSSSDNEQFF.

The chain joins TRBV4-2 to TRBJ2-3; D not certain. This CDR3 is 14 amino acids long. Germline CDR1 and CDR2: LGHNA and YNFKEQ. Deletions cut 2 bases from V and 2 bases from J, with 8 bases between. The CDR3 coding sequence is TGTGCCAGCAGCCAATGGACCTACACAGATACGCAGTATTTT. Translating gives CASSQWTYTDTQYF.

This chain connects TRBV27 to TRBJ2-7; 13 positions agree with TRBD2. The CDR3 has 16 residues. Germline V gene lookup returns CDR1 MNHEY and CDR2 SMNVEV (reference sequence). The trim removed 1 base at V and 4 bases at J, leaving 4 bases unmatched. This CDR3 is CASSLFGTSGVYEQYF. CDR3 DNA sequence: TGTGCCAGCAGTTTATTTGGGACTAGCGGGGTGTACGAGCAGTACTTC.

CDR3 in amino acids: CASRGAGGSQETQYF. The DNA of the CDR3 is TGCGCCAGCAGGGGGGCGGGAGGGTCTCAAGAGACCCAGTACTTC. The chain combines TRBV5-1 with TRBJ2-5; 9 bases fit TRBD2. V gave up 5 bases and J gave up 2 bases; unmatched junction bases: 7. Germline V gene sequence: CDR1 SGHRS, CDR2 YFSETQ. The CDR3 is 15 amino acids.

The CDR3 DNA reads TGTGCCAGCAGCGTGGGACAGGGCCAGCAGCCCCAGCATTTT. It translates to CASSVGQGQQPQHF. V is TRBV9 and J is TRBJ1-5; 9 positions match TRBD1. Germline assignment: CDR1 SGDLS and CDR2 YYNGEE. With V trimmed by 2 bases and J by 7 bases, 4 bases remained unmatched. The CDR3 consists of 14 residues.

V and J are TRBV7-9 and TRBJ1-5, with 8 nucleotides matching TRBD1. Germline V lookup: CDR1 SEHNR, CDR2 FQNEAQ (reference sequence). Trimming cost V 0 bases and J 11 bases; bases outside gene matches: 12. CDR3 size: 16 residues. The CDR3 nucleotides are TGTGCCAGCAGCTTAGCGGGAGGACAGGGCGCGTCGGCCCAGCATTTT. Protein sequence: CASSLAGGQGASAQHF.

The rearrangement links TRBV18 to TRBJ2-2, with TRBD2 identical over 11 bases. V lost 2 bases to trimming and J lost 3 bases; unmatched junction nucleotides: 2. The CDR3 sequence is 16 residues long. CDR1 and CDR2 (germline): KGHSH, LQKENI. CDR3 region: CASSPSSGRYTGELFF. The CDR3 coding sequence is TGTGCCAGCTCACCATCTAGCGGGAGGTACACCGGGGAGCTGTTTTTT.

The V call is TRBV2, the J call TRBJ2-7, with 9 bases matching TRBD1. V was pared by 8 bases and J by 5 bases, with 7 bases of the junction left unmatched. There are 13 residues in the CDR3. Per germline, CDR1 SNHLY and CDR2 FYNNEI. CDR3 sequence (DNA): TGTGCCAGCGACAGGGGGAATAACGACGAGCAGTACTTC. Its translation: CASDRGNNDEQYF. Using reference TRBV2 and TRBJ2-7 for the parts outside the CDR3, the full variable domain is EPEVTQTPSHQVTQMGQEVILRCVPISNHLYFYWYRQILGQKVEFLVSFYNNEISEKSEIFDDQFSVERPDGSNFTLKIRSTKLEDSAMYFCASDRGNNDEQYFGPGTRLTVT.

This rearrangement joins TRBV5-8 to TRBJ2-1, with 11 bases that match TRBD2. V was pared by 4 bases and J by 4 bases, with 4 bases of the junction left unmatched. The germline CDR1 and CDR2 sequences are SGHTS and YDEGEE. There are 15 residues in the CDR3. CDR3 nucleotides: TGTGCCAGCAGCCCAGGGACTAGCGGATACAATGAGCAGTTCTTC. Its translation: CASSPGTSGYNEQFF.

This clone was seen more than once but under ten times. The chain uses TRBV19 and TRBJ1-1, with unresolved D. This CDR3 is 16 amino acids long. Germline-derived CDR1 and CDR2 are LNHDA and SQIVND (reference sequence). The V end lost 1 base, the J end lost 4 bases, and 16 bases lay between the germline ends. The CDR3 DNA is TGTGCCAGTAGTATAGTATCAGGAGGGTTCGGCACTGAAGCTTTCTTT. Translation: CASSIVSGGFGTEAFF.

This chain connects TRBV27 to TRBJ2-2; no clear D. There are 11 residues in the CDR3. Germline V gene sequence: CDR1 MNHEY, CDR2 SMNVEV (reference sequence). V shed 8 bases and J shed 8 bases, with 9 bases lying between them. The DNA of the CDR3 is TGTGCCAGCCCTCCAAAAGGGGAGCTGTTTTTT. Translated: CASPPKGELFF.

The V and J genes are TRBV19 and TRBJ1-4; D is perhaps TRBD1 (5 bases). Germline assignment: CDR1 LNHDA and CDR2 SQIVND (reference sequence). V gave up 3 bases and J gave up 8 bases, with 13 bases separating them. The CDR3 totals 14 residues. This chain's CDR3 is CASSIGGAPEKLFF. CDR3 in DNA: TGTGCCAGTAGTATTGGAGGGGCCCCAGAAAAACTGTTTTTT.

CDR3 loop: CSVQQRNYGYTF. CDR3 bases: TGCAGCGTTCAGCAGAGAAACTATGGCTACACCTTC. The chain employs TRBV29-1 and TRBJ1-2; D gene ambiguous. The CDR3 contains 12 residues. V gave up 5 bases and J gave up 2 bases, with 9 bases separating them. The germline V gene has CDR1 SQVTM and CDR2 ANQGSEA.